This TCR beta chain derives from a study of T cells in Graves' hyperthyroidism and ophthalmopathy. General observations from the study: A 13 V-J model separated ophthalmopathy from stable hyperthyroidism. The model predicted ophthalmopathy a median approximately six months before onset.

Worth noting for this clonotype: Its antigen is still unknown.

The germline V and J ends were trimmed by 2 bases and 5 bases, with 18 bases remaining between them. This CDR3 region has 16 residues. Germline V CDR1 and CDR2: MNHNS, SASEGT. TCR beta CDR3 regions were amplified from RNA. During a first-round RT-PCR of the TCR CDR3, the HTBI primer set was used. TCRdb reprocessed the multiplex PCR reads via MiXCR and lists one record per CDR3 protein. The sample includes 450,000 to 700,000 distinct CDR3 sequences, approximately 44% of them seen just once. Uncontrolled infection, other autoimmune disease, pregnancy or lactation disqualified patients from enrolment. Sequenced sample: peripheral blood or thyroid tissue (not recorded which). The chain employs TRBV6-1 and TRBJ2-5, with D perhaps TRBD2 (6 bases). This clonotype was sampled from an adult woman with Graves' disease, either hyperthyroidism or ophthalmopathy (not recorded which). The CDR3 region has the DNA TGTGCCAGCAGTGAATTGACTACCGGGGGTATGGAGACCCAGTACTTC. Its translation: CASSELTTGGMETQYF.